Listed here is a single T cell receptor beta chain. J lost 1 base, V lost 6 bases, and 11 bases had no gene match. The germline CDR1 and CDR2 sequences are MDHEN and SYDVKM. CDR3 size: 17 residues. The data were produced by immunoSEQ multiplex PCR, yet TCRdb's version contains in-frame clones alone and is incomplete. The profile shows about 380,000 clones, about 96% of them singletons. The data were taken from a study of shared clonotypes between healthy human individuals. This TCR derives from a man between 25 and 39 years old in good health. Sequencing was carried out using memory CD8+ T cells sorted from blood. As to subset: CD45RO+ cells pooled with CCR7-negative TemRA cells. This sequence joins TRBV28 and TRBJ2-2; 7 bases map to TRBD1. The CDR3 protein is CASRLPRRTGNTGELFF. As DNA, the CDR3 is TGTGCCAGCAGACTACCGCGAAGGACAGGGAACACCGGGGAGCTGTTTTTT.